Below, 2 T cell receptor beta chains from the same sample are listed, as sequenced in a study of T cell repertoires in cytomegalovirus infection. TCRdb independently ran MiXCR on the reads; one entry per CDR3 protein. The table lists about 490,000 distinct CDR3 sequences, around 27% of them singletons. Material: PBMCs. Receptor source: a human donor in good health (CMV status not recorded). Some clones in this sample may be carry-over from other donors' samples.

In this sample, this clonotype turned up a few times. The chain recombines TRBV6-6 with TRBJ2-7; 8 positions agree with TRBD1. Germline values: CDR1 MNHNY, CDR2 SVGAGI (reference sequence). The CDR3 has 16 amino acids. The J segment lost 5 bases and the V segment lost 2 bases, leaving 11 bases of the junction unmatched. The CDR3 is CASSYPDRGMLNEQYV. CDR3 nucleotides: TGTGCCAGCAGTTACCCCGACAGGGGAATGCTCAACGAGCAGTACGTC.

This clonotype was picked up many times. The rearrangement joins TRBV7-2 to TRBJ2-3; 10 bases are shared with TRBD2. V was clipped by 5 bases and J by 3 bases; unmatched bases: 8. CDR1 and CDR2 from the germline V gene are SGHTA and FQGNSA. The CDR3 runs to 16 residues. The CDR3 nucleotides read TGTGCCAGCAGCACCGCTAGCGGGAGAAGGACAGATACGCAGTATTTT. The encoded protein is CASSTASGRRTDTQYF.